This TCR beta chain was identified during a study of vaccination and CD4 T cells after COVID-19. Study-wide background: The convalescents, six males and four females, included two who were Hispanic. Post-vaccine specimens were obtained a median 72 days after dose two (range 14 to 241).

Cultured CD4+ T cells had their DNA profiled by the Oncomine TCR Beta short-read assay. MiXCR, applied by TCRdb to the PCR reads, yields one record per CDR3 protein. The sample lists 25,000 to 30,000 distinct CDR3 sequences; roughly two fifths were seen once. About this clonotype: Its antigen is currently unknown.

Looked up from germline, CDR1 is MNHEY and CDR2 is SMNVEV (reference sequence). The J segment lost 4 bases and the V segment lost 6 bases, leaving 16 bases of the junction unmatched. The CDR3 totals 18 residues. Regarding time point: late sampling 161 to 241 days after vaccination in three convalescent patients. Indicated treatment: approximately 9-day PBMC culture with coronavirus spike peptide pools or control peptides (ViraFEST assay). T cells were expanded with peptide pools, and expanded clonotypes were identified by TCR sequencing. Culture of some 1.9 million PBMCs per well took place with 10 IU/ml IL-2 and 8.5 to 10 ug/ml peptide pools.

The clonotype originates from a human donor who had recovered from COVID-19. Here the sequenced sample was CD4+ T cells from blood, cultured in vitro, taken about 7 months after SARS-CoV-2 vaccination. The genes are TRBV27 and TRBJ2-7; 12 bases are shared with TRBD2. The CDR3 DNA reads TGTGCCAGCAGCCCATTAATCCCCCCGACTAGCGGGAGATACGAGCAGTACTTC. It yields the protein CASSPLIPPTSGRYEQYF.